The next 29 T cell receptor beta chains were all read from a single sample in a study of blood T cell repertoires in COVID-19 (TCRdb year 2020). Library generation was performed with the immunoSEQ multiplex PCR assay. TCRdb carries this immuneACCESS record with in-frame sequences only. Its versions omit some clonotypes, under half of them owing to an unresolved V gene in the studies checked, with the rest unexplained. The sample records about 220,000 clones, less than 90% of which are singletons. Roughly 0.69% of the sample is in the top ten clones. Source material: peripheral blood. These receptors all stem from a man in his forties with acute or convalescent COVID-19.

The genes are TRBV19 and TRBJ2-7; D unclear. The V end was cut by 7 bases, the J end by 7 bases, with 11 bases between. There are 11 residues in the CDR3. Germline assignment: CDR1 LNHDA and CDR2 SQIVND (reference sequence). The CDR3: CASTAEQEQYF. CDR3 DNA: TGTGCCAGTACGGCGGAACAAGAGCAGTACTTC.

V and J are TRBV19 and TRBJ1-5, with D tentatively TRBD1 (5 bases). This CDR3 is 13 amino acids long. Trimming took 8 bases from V and 7 from J, leaving 15 bases between them. The germline V gene encodes CDR1 LNHDA and CDR2 SQIVND (reference sequence). The CDR3 DNA follows: TGTGCCAGTTCCTCAACCGACAGCCAGCCCCAGCATTTT. Protein sequence: CASSSTDSQPQHF.

The chain joins TRBV29-1 to TRBJ2-3, with D perhaps TRBD2 (5 bases). CDR1 SQVTM and CDR2 ANQGSEA come from the germline V gene. V was clipped by 6 bases and J by 1 base, with 20 bases between them. The CDR3 is made up of 16 amino acids. The CDR3 reads CSVAGRARAGTDTQYF. The CDR3 DNA sequence: TGCAGCGTGGCGGGTCGGGCCCGGGCCGGCACAGATACGCAGTATTTT.

V gene TRBV19 combines with J gene TRBJ1-4; 8 bases align to TRBD1. V shed 6 bases and J 6 bases; nucleotides not matched to a gene: 6. The CDR3 is 14 amino acids. CDR1 is LNHDA and CDR2 is SQIVND in the germline V gene (reference sequence). Here the CDR3 DNA reads TGTGCCAGTAGGGCAGGGGGCGTGTATGAAAAACTGTTTTTT. Translating gives CASRAGGVYEKLFF. Full variable domain (remainder filled in from reference TRBV19 and TRBJ1-4): DGGITQSPKYLFRKEGQNVTLSCEQNLNHDAMYWYRQDPGQGLRLIYYSQIVNDFQKGDIAEGYSVSREKKESFPLTVTSAQKNPTAFYLCASRAGGVYEKLFFGSGTQLSVL.

The chain couples TRBV19 to TRBJ1-2; maybe TRBD1 (6 bases). V was shortened by 5 bases and J by 4 bases, with 14 bases between the two germline ends. There are 14 residues in the CDR3. Germline V CDR1 and CDR2: LNHDA, SQIVND (reference sequence). In DNA form, the CDR3 reads TGTGCCAGTAGTGTCCAGGGGATCGGCTATGGCTACACCTTC. Translating it yields CASSVQGIGYGYTF.

V gene TRBV5-1 combines with J gene TRBJ2-5; TRBD1 matches 10 bases. The V gene end was trimmed by 0 bases and the J gene end by 5 bases; junction bases not matched to a gene: 7. Looked up from germline, CDR1 is SGHRS and CDR2 is YFSETQ. CDR3 length: 16 amino acids. The CDR3 loop reads CASSLAETGGSETQYF. CDR3 bases: TGCGCCAGCAGCTTGGCCGAGACAGGGGGCTCGGAGACCCAGTACTTC.

The chain combines TRBV4-3 with TRBJ2-6; tentative D call: TRBD1 (5 bases). V lost 0 bases and J lost 0, with 9 bases in between. This CDR3 contains 17 residues. CDR1 LGHNA and CDR2 YSLEER come from the germline V gene. In DNA, the CDR3 is TGCGCCAGCAGCCAAGATTCGCAGGGCTCTGGGGCCAACGTCCTGACTTTC. It is translated as CASSQDSQGSGANVLTF.

This chain joins TRBV5-1 and TRBJ2-2, with TRBD2 matching 11 bases. The CDR3 length is 15 residues. Germline CDR1 and CDR2: SGHRS and YFSETQ. J was trimmed by 5 bases and V by 4 bases; bases with no gene match: 4. The CDR3, as DNA: TGCGCCAGCAGCCTGACTAGCGGGGTTACCGGGGAGCTGTTTTTT. Protein sequence: CASSLTSGVTGELFF.

The rearrangement joins TRBV7-9 to TRBJ1-5; D remains unclear. The CDR3 is 12 amino acids. Germline V CDR1 and CDR2: SEHNR, FQNEAQ (reference sequence). Trimming cost V 10 bases and J 4 bases, with 11 bases left between them. The CDR3 DNA sequence: TGTGCCACAAGGTCCGGGAATCAGCCCCAGCATTTT. This encodes CATRSGNQPQHF.

The chain joins TRBV28 to TRBJ1-2, with a tentative D call TRBD1 (6 bases). The CDR3 covers 16 residues. Germline V CDR1 and CDR2: MDHEN, SYDVKM. V lost 6 bases and J 4 bases, leaving 21 bases between the germline ends. In nucleotides, the CDR3 is TGTGCCAGCAGACCATCTGACGGAGCGGGGGCCTATGGCTACACCTTC. It codes for CASRPSDGAGAYGYTF.

This rearrangement joins TRBV28 to TRBJ2-3, with D tentatively TRBD2 (7 bases). The CDR3 sequence is 15 residues long. Germline V CDR1 and CDR2: MDHEN, SYDVKM. V shed 7 bases and J shed 1 base, with 15 bases lying between them. Written as DNA, the CDR3 is TGTGCCAGCAACCGGGGGGCGGTTCGCACAGATACGCAGTATTTT. Amino acid sequence: CASNRGAVRTDTQYF.

The gene calls are TRBV27 and TRBJ2-7, with TRBD2 matching over 7 bases. The CDR3 length is 14 residues. J lost 4 bases, V lost 2 bases, and 5 bases had no gene match. CDR1 is MNHEY, CDR2 SMNVEV, per germline (reference sequence). The CDR3 bases are TGTGCCAGCAGTTTAGAGGCCGGGAGGTACGAGCAGTACTTC. Amino acids: CASSLEAGRYEQYF.

V and J are TRBV6-5 and TRBJ2-7, with a tentative D call TRBD1 (6 bases). Trimming shortened V by 3 bases and J by 4 bases, and 10 bases separated the two germline ends. Germline V gene sequence: CDR1 MNHEY, CDR2 SVGAGI. This CDR3 contains 13 residues. The CDR3 is CASSYGQSYEQYF. The CDR3 bases are TGTGCCAGCAGTTATGGACAGAGTTACGAGCAGTACTTC.

The CDR3 nucleotides read TGTGCCAGCAGCTTGATGGGGGGGTTCGCGAACACCGGGGAGCTGTTTTTT. Encoded protein: CASSLMGGFANTGELFF. V gene TRBV7-9 combines with J gene TRBJ2-2; TRBD2 aligns across 7 bases. The CDR3 has 17 amino acids. Germline V gene data show CDR1 as SEHNR and CDR2 as FQNEAQ (reference sequence). Unmatched junction bases numbered 7, after V lost 3 bases and J lost 0 bases.

The chain links TRBV30 to TRBJ2-3; 11 bases fit TRBD2. The germline CDR1 and CDR2 sequences are GTSNPN and SVGIG (reference sequence). This CDR3 has 16 residues. V gave up 1 base and J gave up 7 bases; unmatched junction bases: 10. The CDR3 sequence: CAWSARLAGGSHTQYF. The DNA for the CDR3 is TGTGCCTGGAGTGCAAGATTAGCGGGAGGGTCGCATACGCAGTATTTT.

The chain is built from TRBV28 and TRBJ2-1; 12 nucleotides match TRBD2. The CDR3 totals 15 residues. Germline trimming cut 5 bases from V and 6 bases from J; bases unmatched to any gene: 5. CDR1 is MDHEN and CDR2 is SYDVKM in the germline V gene. This CDR3 is CASSRTSGISNEQFF. CDR3 bases: TGTGCCAGCAGTCGGACTAGCGGGATATCCAATGAGCAGTTCTTC.

J is TRBJ2-7 and V is TRBV2, with 8 bases that match TRBD1. V lost 6 bases, J lost 3 bases, and 10 bases stayed unmatched. The CDR3 is made up of 15 amino acids. Germline assignment: CDR1 SNHLY and CDR2 FYNNEI. The DNA of the CDR3 is TGTGCCAGCAGCGCCCTTTATACAGGGGGCTACGAGCAGTACTTC. Translation: CASSALYTGGYEQYF.

Regarding this clone: An end of the junction differs from the germline gene, which may be a read error. This chain connects TRBV29-1 to TRBJ2-3; 11 bases are shared with TRBD2. This CDR3 is 12 amino acids long. Germline values: CDR1 SQVTM, CDR2 ANQGSEA. The CDR3 DNA reads as TGCAGCGTTGAACTAGCGGGGGGCCTCAGAGGCTTT. Its translation is CSVELAGGLRGF.

This clone was counted between two and nine times. This chain uses TRBV28 with TRBJ1-5, with 7 bases aligning to TRBD1. The CDR3 is 14 residues long. V shed 4 bases, J shed 4 bases, and the junction held 4 bases outside the gene matches. From germline, CDR1 is MDHEN and CDR2 SYDVKM. The CDR3, as DNA: TGTGCCAGCAGTTCAAACAGGGGAAATCAGCCCCAGCATTTT. Its protein product is CASSSNRGNQPQHF. Looking up the rest from reference TRBV28 and TRBJ1-5 gives the full variable domain: DVKVTQSSRYLVKRTGEKVFLECVQDMDHENMFWYRQDPGLGLRLIYFSYDVKMKEKGDIPEGYSVSREKKERFSLILESASTNQTSMYLCASSSNRGNQPQHFGDGTRLSIL.

The chain links TRBV7-2 to TRBJ1-5; tentative D call: TRBD1 (5 bases). Germline V gene sequence: CDR1 SGHTA, CDR2 FQGNSA. V was pared by 1 base and J by 7 bases, with 11 bases between. CDR3 length: 14 residues. The CDR3 coding sequence is TGTGCCAGCAGCTTAGAGGGGAATAGACAGCCCCAGCATTTT. Translation: CASSLEGNRQPQHF. Full variable domain (missing parts from reference TRBV7-2 and TRBJ1-5): GAGVSQSPSNKVTEKGKDVELRCDPISGHTALYWYRQSLGQGLEFLIYFQGNSAPDKSGLPSDRFSAERTGGSVSTLTIQRTQQEDSAVYLCASSLEGNRQPQHFGDGTRLSIL.

The rearrangement uses TRBV6-5 and TRBJ2-7, with 9 bases lining up with TRBD1. Trimming removed 6 bases from V and 5 bases from J; junction bases left unmatched: 5. Germline V gives CDR1 MNHEY, CDR2 SVGAGI. The CDR3 loop spans 13 amino acids. The CDR3 loop reads CASRATGGHEQYF. Here the CDR3 DNA reads TGTGCCAGCAGGGCTACAGGGGGCCACGAGCAGTACTTC.

The CDR3 is CASSVGVAGADTQYF. The CDR3 region has the DNA TGTGCCAGCAGCGTCGGTGTAGCGGGAGCAGATACGCAGTATTTT. The chain recombines TRBV9 with TRBJ2-3; 9 bases align to TRBD2. There are 15 residues in the CDR3. The junction had 5 bases not matched to a gene; V was cut back by 2 bases and J by 4 bases. Germline V gives CDR1 SGDLS, CDR2 YYNGEE. The whole variable domain, remainder taken from reference TRBV9 and TRBJ2-3, is DSGVTQTPKHLITATGQRVTLRCSPRSGDLSVYWYQQSLDQGLQFLIQYYNGEERAKGNILERFSAQQFPDLHSELNLSSLELGDSALYFCASSVGVAGADTQYFGPGTRLTVL.

This clone was recorded only once. V usage is TRBV6-5 and J usage is TRBJ2-7; 8 bases line up with TRBD2. CDR1 and CDR2 from the germline V gene are MNHEY and SVGAGI. V lost 6 bases to trimming and J lost 0 bases; unmatched junction nucleotides: 4. CDR3 length: 14 residues. CDR3 DNA sequence: TGTGCCAGCAGACCGGGGGGGAGCTCCTACGAGCAGTACTTC. It is translated as CASRPGGSSYEQYF.

The chain is built from TRBV7-9 and TRBJ2-7, with D possibly TRBD1 on 6 matching bases. Germline V gene data show CDR1 as SEHNR and CDR2 as FQNEAQ (reference sequence). CDR3 size: 17 residues. Trimming removed 3 bases from V and 5 bases from J, with 23 bases in between. CDR3 in amino acids: CASSFAVGGSAGDEQYF. DNA of the CDR3: TGTGCCAGCAGCTTTGCTGTCGGCGGCTCAGCAGGGGACGAGCAGTACTTC.

The chain links TRBV5-1 to TRBJ2-4; D possibly corresponds to TRBD1 (5 bases). This CDR3 contains 15 residues. Trimming pared 5 bases from V and 5 bases from J, leaving 17 bases between. CDR1 is SGHRS and CDR2 is YFSETQ in the germline V gene. This CDR3 reads CASRPAGTGQNIQYF. As DNA, the CDR3 is TGCGCCAGCAGACCCGCCGGAACAGGACAAAACATTCAGTACTTC.

The chain combines TRBV7-9 with TRBJ1-2; a weak D match, TRBD1 (6 bases). With 3 bases removed from V and 4 bases from J, the gap between germline ends came to 9 bases. The CDR3 totals 13 residues. The germline V gene has CDR1 SEHNR and CDR2 FQNEAQ (reference sequence). CDR3 coding DNA: TGTGCCAGCAGCTTTAGGGGGGGCTATGGCTACACCTTC. Its translation: CASSFRGGYGYTF. Full variable domain (missing parts from reference TRBV7-9 and TRBJ1-2): DTGVSQNPRHKITKRGQNVTFRCDPISEHNRLYWYRQTLGQGPEFLTYFQNEAQLEKSRLLSDRFSAERPKGSFSTLEIQRTEQGDSAMYLCASSFRGGYGYTFGSGTRLTVV.

The chain joins TRBV28 to TRBJ1-5; 7 positions match TRBD1. Germline trimming cut 5 bases from V and 6 bases from J; bases unmatched to any gene: 7. Germline CDR1 MDHEN, CDR2 SYDVKM. The CDR3 length is 14 residues. Written as DNA, the CDR3 is TGTGCCAGCAGTAACCGACAGGGCCTTCAGCCCCAGCATTTT. Translated: CASSNRQGLQPQHF.

The chain carries TRBV18 and TRBJ1-5; maybe TRBD1 (5 bases). Germline V gene sequence: CDR1 KGHSH, CDR2 LQKENI. V was trimmed by 5 bases and J by 4 bases, leaving 9 bases between them. CDR3 size: 13 residues. Here the CDR3 DNA reads TGTGCCAGCTCAGCAGGGTTAAATCAGCCCCAGCATTTT. This translates into CASSAGLNQPQHF.

CDR3 protein: CASSYWVGSSYNEQFF. DNA of the CDR3: TGTGCCAGCAGTTACTGGGTAGGGAGCTCCTACAATGAGCAGTTCTTC. J is TRBJ2-1 and V is TRBV6-6, with a tentative D call TRBD2 (5 bases). Germline V lookup: CDR1 MNHNY, CDR2 SVGAGI (reference sequence). V was shortened by 1 base and J by 0 bases, with 10 bases between the two germline ends. The CDR3 totals 16 residues.